This is a list of T cell receptor beta chains from one sample in a study of blood T cells in healthy people across ages. One entry per CDR3 protein, called by TCRdb with MiXCR from the 5' RACE reads. The table lists roughly 800,000 distinct CDR3 sequences, around 36% of them singletons. Sequences were obtained from blood. The receptors come from a man between 18 and 35 years old in good health. The CDR3 runs from the conserved cysteine through the conserved F or W. A D gene is named only where the DNA matches it firmly. Some rows have no size entry. The others give once, few or many, or a class for an expanded clone.

length | size | D | J | V | CDR3 | DNA
13 | few | TRBD1 | TRBJ1-2 | TRBV2 | CASTGTVGYGYTF | TGTGCCAGCACTGGGACAGTCGGCTATGGCTACACCTTC
15 | . | . | TRBJ2-2 | TRBV7-6 | CASSLRGFDTGELFF | TGTGCCAGCAGCTTACGGGGGTTCGACACCGGGGAGCTGTTTTTT
11 | few | . | TRBJ1-1 | TRBV14 | CASSQGIRAFF | TGTGCCAGCAGCCAAGGTATAAGGGCTTTCTTT
17 | . | TRBD1 | TRBJ1-5 | TRBV5-1 | CASSLGPGQGSPRPQHF | TGCGCCAGCAGCTTAGGACCGGGACAGGGCTCCCCGAGGCCCCAGCATTTT
16 | few | . | TRBJ2-3 | TRBV9 | CASSVGIPSGTDTQYF | TGTGCCAGCAGCGTAGGCATACCATCCGGCACAGATACGCAGTATTTT
14 | few | . | TRBJ2-7 | TRBV5-6 | CASSTGRKSYEQYF | TGTGCCAGCAGTACGGGACGGAAAAGTTACGAGCAGTACTTC
14 | . | TRBD1 | TRBJ1-2 | TRBV2 | CASRTGTSNYGYTF | TGTGCCAGCAGGACAGGGACCTCTAACTATGGCTACACCTTC
14 | . | . | TRBJ1-2 | TRBV6-6 | CASSYSRGIYGYTF | TGTGCCAGCAGTTACTCTCGGGGTATCTATGGCTACACCTTC
14 | . | . | TRBJ1-5 | TRBV6-2/TRBV6-3 | CASTTDSWIQPQHF | TGTGCCAGCACAACCGACAGTTGGATTCAGCCCCAGCATTTT
12 | . | . | TRBJ2-5 | TRBV25-1 | CASSGDAETQYF | TGTGCCAGCAGTGGTGACGCGGAGACCCAGTACTTC
14 | . | . | TRBJ2-1 | TRBV6-1 | CASSEDINSYEQFF | TGTGCCAGCAGTGAAGACATCAACTCCTACGAGCAGTTCTTC
15 | . | . | TRBJ2-3 | TRBV7-2 | CASSRPGGQAGTQYF | TGTGCCAGCAGCCGACCGGGGGGCCAAGCAGGTACGCAGTATTTT
14 | . | . | TRBJ1-1 | TRBV30 | CAWIRIWENTEAFF | TGTGCCTGGATACGTATATGGGAGAACACTGAAGCTTTCTTT
14 | few | TRBD1 | TRBJ1-2 | TRBV20-1 | CSAMPRDRAYGYTF | TGCAGTGCTATGCCCCGGGACAGGGCTTATGGCTACACCTTC
13 | . | . | TRBJ2-2 | TRBV7-3 | CASSPNNDGELFF | TGTGCCAGCAGCCCAAACAATGACGGGGAGCTGTTTTTT
15 | . | TRBD2 | TRBJ2-3 | TRBV12-3/TRBV12-4 | CASSQSGGPTDTQYF | TGTGCCAGCAGTCAAAGCGGGGGGCCCACAGATACGCAGTATTTT
14 | many | . | TRBJ2-5 | TRBV10-3 | CAIRGGVPQETQYF | TGTGCCATTCGAGGGGGGGTTCCTCAAGAGACCCAGTACTTC
14 | . | TRBD1 | TRBJ1-2 | TRBV7-2 | CASSLPRTGGGYTF | TGTGCCAGCAGCTTACCCCGGACAGGCGGGGGCTACACCTTC
16 | many | . | TRBJ2-4 | TRBV5-1 | CASSPGATQGKNIQYF | TGCGCCAGCAGCCCGGGGGCGACCCAAGGGAAAAACATTCAGTACTTC
13 | . | . | TRBJ2-5 | TRBV12-3/TRBV12-4 | CASSSPIQETQYF | TGTGCCAGCAGTTCACCGATACAAGAGACCCAGTACTTC
17 | . | TRBD1 | TRBJ2-5 | TRBV6-5 | CASSYQSYQDRGGEQYF | TGTGCCAGCAGCTACCAATCATACCAAGACAGGGGAGGTGAGCAGTACTTC
16 | . | . | TRBJ1-6 | TRBV9 | CASSVEERPYNSPLHF | TGTGCCAGCAGCGTAGAGGAAAGGCCCTATAATTCACCCCTCCACTTT
17 | . | TRBD1 | TRBJ2-3 | TRBV4-1 | CASSQDRPGTGADTQYF | TGCGCCAGCAGCCAAGACCGACCCGGGACAGGGGCAGATACGCAGTATTTT